The clone carrying this T cell receptor beta chain appeared a few times. The target antigen is unknown. Each CDR3 protein is one row after TCRdb ran MiXCR on the RT-PCR reads. The sample yields hundreds of thousands of distinct CDR3 sequences, 16% seen once. This specimen belongs to a study of response to subunit inactivated influenza vaccine. Findings of the study overall: Researchers suggested that each seasonal influenza vaccination recruits few new T cells.

Per germline, CDR1 SEHNR and CDR2 FQNEAQ (reference sequence). This CDR3 has 15 amino acids. The V and J ends lost 1 base and 6 bases, in that order; junction bases with no gene match: 6. The receptor was isolated from a man between 50 and 75 years old who received an inactivated influenza vaccine. Material: CD4+ T cells sorted from PBMCs, obtained less than 30 months after vaccination. The V call is TRBV7-9, the J call TRBJ2-1, with 7 bases identical to TRBD1. The chain's CDR3 is CASSLDLGQRNEQFF. The CDR3 DNA follows: TGTGCCAGCAGCTTAGACTTGGGACAGCGCAATGAGCAGTTCTTC.